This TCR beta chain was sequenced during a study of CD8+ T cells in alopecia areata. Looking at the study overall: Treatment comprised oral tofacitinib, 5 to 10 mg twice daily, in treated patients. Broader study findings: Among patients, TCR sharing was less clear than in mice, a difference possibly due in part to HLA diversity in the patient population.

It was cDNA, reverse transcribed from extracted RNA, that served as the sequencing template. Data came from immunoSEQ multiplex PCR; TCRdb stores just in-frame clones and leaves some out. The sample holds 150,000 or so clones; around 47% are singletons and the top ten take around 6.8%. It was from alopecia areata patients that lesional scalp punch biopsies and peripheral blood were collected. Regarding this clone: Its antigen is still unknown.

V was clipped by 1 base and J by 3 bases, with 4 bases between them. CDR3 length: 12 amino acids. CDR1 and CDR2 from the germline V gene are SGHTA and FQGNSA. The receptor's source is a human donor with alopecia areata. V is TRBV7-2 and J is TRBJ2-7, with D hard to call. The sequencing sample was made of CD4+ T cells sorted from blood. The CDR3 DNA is TGTGCCAGCAGCTTAGATGTCTACGAGCAGTACTTC. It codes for CASSLDVYEQYF.